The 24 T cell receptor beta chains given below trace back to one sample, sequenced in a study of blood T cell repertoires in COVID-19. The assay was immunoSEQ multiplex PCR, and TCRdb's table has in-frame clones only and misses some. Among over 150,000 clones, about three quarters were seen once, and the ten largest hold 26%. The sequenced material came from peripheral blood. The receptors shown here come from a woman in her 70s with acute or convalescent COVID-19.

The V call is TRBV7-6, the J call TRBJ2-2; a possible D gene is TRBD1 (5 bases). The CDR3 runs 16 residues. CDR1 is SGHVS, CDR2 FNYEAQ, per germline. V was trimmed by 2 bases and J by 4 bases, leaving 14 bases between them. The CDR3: CASSLSGAASTGELFF. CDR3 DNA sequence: TGTGCCAGCAGCTTATCTGGGGCGGCGAGCACCGGGGAGCTGTTTTTT.

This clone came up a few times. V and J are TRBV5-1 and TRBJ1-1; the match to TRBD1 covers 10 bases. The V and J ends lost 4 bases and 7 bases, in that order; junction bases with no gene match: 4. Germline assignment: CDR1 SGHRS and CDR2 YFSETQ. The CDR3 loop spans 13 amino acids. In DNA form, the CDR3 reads TGCGCCAGCAGCGTCGGACAGGGGGGTGAAGCTTTCTTT. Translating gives CASSVGQGGEAFF.

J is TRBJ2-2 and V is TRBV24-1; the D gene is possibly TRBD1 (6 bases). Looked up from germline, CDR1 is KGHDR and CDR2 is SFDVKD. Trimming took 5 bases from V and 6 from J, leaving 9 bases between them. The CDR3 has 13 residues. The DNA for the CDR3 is TGTGCCACCAGTGTACAGGGTCCCGGGGAGCTGTTTTTT. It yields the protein CATSVQGPGELFF.

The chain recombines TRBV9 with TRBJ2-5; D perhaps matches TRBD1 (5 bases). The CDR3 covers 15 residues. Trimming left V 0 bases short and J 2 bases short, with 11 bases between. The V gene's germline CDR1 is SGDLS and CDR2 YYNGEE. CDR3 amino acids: CASSVGGHAQETQYF. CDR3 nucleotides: TGTGCCAGCAGCGTAGGAGGACACGCTCAAGAGACCCAGTACTTC.

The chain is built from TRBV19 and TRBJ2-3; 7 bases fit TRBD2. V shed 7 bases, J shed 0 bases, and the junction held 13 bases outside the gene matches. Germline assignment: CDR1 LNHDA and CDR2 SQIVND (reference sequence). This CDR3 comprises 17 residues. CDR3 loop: CASKLTPGLTSTDTQYF. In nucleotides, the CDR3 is TGTGCCAGTAAATTAACTCCGGGACTAACTAGCACAGATACGCAGTATTTT.

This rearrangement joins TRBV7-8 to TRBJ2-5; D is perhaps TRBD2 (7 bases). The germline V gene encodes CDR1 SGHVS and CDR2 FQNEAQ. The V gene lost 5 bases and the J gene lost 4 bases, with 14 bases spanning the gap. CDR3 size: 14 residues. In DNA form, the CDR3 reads TGTGCCAGCAGCACTCTTAGGGGGGGAGAGACCCAGTACTTC. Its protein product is CASSTLRGGETQYF.

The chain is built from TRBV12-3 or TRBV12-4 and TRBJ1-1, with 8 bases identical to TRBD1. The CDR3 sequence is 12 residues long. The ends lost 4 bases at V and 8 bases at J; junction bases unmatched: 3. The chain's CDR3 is CASSSRQGEAFF. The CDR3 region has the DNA TGTGCCAGCAGTTCCAGACAGGGGGAAGCTTTCTTT.

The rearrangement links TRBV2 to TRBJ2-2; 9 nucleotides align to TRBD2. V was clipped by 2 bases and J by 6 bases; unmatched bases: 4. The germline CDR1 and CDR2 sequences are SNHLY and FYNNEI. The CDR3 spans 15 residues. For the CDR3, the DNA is TGTGCCAGCAGTGAAAGGAGCGGGAGGCCCGGGGAGCTGTTTTTT. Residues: CASSERSGRPGELFF.

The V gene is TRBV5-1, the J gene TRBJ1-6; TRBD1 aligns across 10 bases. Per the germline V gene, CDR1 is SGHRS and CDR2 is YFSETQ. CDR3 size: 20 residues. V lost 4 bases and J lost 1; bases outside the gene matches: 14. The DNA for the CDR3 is TGCGCCAGCAGCCCCAACCCTCTCCGGGACAGGGGATCCTATAATTCACCCCTCCACTTT. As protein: CASSPNPLRDRGSYNSPLHF.

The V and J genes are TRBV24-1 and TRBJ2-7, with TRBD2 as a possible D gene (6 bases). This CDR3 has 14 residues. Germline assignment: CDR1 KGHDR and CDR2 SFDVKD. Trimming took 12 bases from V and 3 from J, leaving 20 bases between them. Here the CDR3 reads CAALKGGEVYEQYF. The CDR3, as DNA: TGTGCCGCCTTGAAGGGCGGGGAGGTCTACGAGCAGTACTTC.

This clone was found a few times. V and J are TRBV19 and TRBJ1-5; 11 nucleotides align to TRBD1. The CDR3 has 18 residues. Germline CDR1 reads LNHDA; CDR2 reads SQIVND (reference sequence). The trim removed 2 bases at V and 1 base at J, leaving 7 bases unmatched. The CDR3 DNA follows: TGTGCCAGTAGTATAACGGCAGGGGACAGGGGGAGCAATCAGCCCCAGCATTTT. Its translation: CASSITAGDRGSNQPQHF.

CDR3 sequence: CATSSHSGSGVDEQFF. The CDR3 DNA reads TGTGCCACCAGCTCTCATAGCGGGAGCGGTGTGGATGAGCAGTTCTTC. The chain is built from TRBV15 and TRBJ2-1, with 9 bases that match TRBD2. Germline V CDR1 and CDR2: LNHNV, YYDKDF (reference sequence). The J segment lost 8 bases and the V segment lost 5 bases, leaving 13 bases of the junction unmatched. This CDR3 spans 16 amino acids.

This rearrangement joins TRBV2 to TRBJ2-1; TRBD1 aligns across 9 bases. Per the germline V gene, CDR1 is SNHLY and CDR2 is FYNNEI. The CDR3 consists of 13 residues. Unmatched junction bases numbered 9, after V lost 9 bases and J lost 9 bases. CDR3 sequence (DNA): TGTGCCAGTGTCGGGACAGGGTTCGGTGAGCAGTTCTTC. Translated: CASVGTGFGEQFF.

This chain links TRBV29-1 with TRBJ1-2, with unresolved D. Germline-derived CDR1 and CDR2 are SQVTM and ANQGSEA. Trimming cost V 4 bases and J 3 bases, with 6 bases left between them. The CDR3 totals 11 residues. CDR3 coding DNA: TGCAGCGTTGGGGAGTACTATGGCTACACCTTC. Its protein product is CSVGEYYGYTF.

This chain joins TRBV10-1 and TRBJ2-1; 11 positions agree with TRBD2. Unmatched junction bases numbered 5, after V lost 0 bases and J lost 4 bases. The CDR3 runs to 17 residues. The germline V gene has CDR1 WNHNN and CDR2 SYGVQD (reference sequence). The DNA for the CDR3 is TGCGCCAGCAGTGAGTCGAAGGGACTAGCGGTTTACAATGAGCAGTTCTTC. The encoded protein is CASSESKGLAVYNEQFF.

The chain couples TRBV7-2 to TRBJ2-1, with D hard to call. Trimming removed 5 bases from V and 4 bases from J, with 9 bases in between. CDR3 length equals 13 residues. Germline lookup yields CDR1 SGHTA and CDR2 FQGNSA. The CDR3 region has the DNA TGTGCCAGCAGCCTAATGCCGTACAATGAGCAGTTCTTC. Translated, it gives CASSLMPYNEQFF.

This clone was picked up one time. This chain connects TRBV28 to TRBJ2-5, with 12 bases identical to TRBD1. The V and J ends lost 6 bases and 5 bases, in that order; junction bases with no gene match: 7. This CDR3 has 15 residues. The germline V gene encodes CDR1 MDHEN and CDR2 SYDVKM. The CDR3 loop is CASRPGTGGRETQYF. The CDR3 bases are TGTGCCAGCAGGCCCGGGACAGGGGGCAGGGAGACCCAGTACTTC.

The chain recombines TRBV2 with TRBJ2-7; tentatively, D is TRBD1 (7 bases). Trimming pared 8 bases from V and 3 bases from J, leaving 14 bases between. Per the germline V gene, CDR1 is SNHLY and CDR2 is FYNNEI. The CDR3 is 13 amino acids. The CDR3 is CASGGGQIYEQYF. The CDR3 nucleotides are TGTGCCAGCGGAGGGGGACAGATCTACGAGCAGTACTTC.

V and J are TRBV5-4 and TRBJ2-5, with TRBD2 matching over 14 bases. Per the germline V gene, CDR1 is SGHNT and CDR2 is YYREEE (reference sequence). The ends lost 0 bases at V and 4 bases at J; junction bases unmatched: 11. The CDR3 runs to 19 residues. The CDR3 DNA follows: TGTGCCAGCAGCTTGGGAGCCCCCGGGACTAGCGGGAGTTTAGAGACCCAGTACTTC. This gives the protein CASSLGAPGTSGSLETQYF. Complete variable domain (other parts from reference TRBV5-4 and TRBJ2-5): ETGVTQSPTHLIKTRGQQVTLRCSSQSGHNTVSWYQQALGQGPQFIFQYYREEENGRGNFPPRFSGLQFPNYSSELNVNALELDDSALYLCASSLGAPGTSGSLETQYFGPGTRLLVL.

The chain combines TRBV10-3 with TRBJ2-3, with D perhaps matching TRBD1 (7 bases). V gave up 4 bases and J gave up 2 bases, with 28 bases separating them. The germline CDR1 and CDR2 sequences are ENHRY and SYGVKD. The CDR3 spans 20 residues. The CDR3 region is CAISGPSEDQGGDFTDTQYF. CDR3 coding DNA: TGTGCCATCAGTGGGCCGTCTGAAGATCAGGGGGGAGATTTCACAGATACGCAGTATTTT.

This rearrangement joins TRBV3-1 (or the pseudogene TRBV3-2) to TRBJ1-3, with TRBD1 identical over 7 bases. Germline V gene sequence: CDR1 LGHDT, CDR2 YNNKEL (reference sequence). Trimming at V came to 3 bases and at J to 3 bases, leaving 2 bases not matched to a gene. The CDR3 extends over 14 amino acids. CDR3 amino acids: CASSQPGGGNTIYF. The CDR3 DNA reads TGTGCCAGCAGCCAGCCAGGGGGTGGAAACACCATATATTTT.

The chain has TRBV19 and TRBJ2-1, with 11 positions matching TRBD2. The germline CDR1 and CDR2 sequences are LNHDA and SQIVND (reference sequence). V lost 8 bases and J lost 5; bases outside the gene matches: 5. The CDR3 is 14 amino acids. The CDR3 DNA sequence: TGTGCCAGTGAACCGACTAGCGGGGACAATGAGCAGTTCTTC. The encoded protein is CASEPTSGDNEQFF.

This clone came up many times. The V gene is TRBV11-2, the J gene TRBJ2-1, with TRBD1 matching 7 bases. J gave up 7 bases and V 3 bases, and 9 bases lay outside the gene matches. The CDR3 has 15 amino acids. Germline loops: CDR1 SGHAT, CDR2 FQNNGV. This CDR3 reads CASSFAGGFLNEQFF. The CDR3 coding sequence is TGTGCCAGCAGCTTTGCAGGGGGTTTTTTGAATGAGCAGTTCTTC.

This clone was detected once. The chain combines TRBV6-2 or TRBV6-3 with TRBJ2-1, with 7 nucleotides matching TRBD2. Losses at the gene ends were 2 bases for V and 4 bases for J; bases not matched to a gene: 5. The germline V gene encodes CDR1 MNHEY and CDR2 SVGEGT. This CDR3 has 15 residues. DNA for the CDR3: TGTGCCAGCAGTTACCCCGGGACTAAATACAATGAGCAGTTCTTC. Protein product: CASSYPGTKYNEQFF.